These T cell receptor beta chains were read from a single sample in a study of blood T cell repertoires in COVID-19. Only in-frame clones appear in the TCRdb table, and some are missing; sequencing was by immunoSEQ multiplex PCR. In the table there are a few hundred thousand clones, around 84% of which are singletons. Source material: peripheral blood. Receptor source: a man aged 50 or older with acute or convalescent COVID-19. Both conserved end residues are part of each CDR3. Fields, in order: clone size, J gene, D gene, CDR3 length, V gene, CDR3 protein, CDR3 DNA. A D gene is named only where the DNA matches it firmly. Size tells how often a clone was seen (once, few, many) or the class of an expanded clone, and some rows leave it out.

size: .; J: TRBJ2-5; D: .; length: 11; V: TRBV5-6; CDR3: CASSLYETQYF; DNA: TGTGCCAGCAGCTTGTATGAGACCCAGTACTTC
size: .; J: TRBJ2-7; D: .; length: 13; V: TRBV4-2; CDR3: CASSQGGKDEQYF; DNA: TGTGCCAGCAGCCAGGGGGGTAAAGACGAGCAGTACTTC
size: .; J: TRBJ1-3; D: .; length: 14; V: TRBV5-5; CDR3: CASSFAERVNTIYF; DNA: TGTGCCAGCAGCTTTGCGGAGAGGGTCAACACCATATATTTT
size: .; J: TRBJ1-4; D: TRBD1; length: 13; V: TRBV2; CDR3: CASSAGQDQRMFF; DNA: TGTGCCAGCAGCGCCGGACAGGACCAGAGGATGTTTTTT
size: .; J: TRBJ2-3; D: .; length: 15; V: TRBV4-1; CDR3: CASSHLGRTPDTQYF; DNA: TGCGCCAGCAGCCATCTAGGGAGGACTCCAGATACGCAGTATTTT
size: .; J: TRBJ2-5; D: .; length: 14; V: TRBV11-2; CDR3: CASSLDLSGETQYF; DNA: TGTGCCAGCAGCTTAGATCTATCAGGGGAGACCCAGTACTTC
size: .; J: TRBJ1-1; D: .; length: 19; V: TRBV23-1; CDR3: CASSQSVDRPTGSNTEAFF; DNA: TGCGCCAGCAGTCAATCGGTCGACAGGCCAACGGGATCGAACACTGAAGCTTTCTTT
size: .; J: TRBJ2-1; D: .; length: 13; V: TRBV5-8; CDR3: CASSSYNGQEQFF; DNA: TGTGCCAGCAGCTCCTATAACGGACAGGAGCAGTTCTTC
size: once; J: TRBJ1-1; D: TRBD1; length: 15; V: TRBV19; CDR3: CASNLQGAERAEAFF; DNA: TGTGCCAGTAACTTACAGGGGGCGGAACGGGCTGAAGCTTTCTTT
size: .; J: TRBJ2-7; D: TRBD2; length: 15; V: TRBV6-5; CDR3: CASSYSTSGGYEQYF; DNA: TGTGCCAGCAGTTACTCGACTAGCGGGGGGTACGAGCAGTACTTC
size: .; J: TRBJ2-1; D: TRBD2; length: 16; V: TRBV19; CDR3: CASSIRTSGGAYEQFF; DNA: TGTGCCAGTAGTATCCGGACTAGCGGGGGGGCTTATGAGCAGTTCTTC
size: .; J: TRBJ2-7; D: TRBD1; length: 14; V: TRBV6-6; CDR3: CASSPRDRTYEQYF; DNA: TGTGCCAGCAGTCCCCGGGACAGGACTTACGAGCAGTACTTC
size: .; J: TRBJ1-3; D: .; length: 15; V: TRBV18; CDR3: CASSPYLSSGNTIYF; DNA: TGTGCCAGCTCACCGTACCTGAGCTCTGGAAACACCATATATTTT
size: .; J: TRBJ2-7; D: TRBD1; length: 17; V: TRBV27; CDR3: CASQPRAGTGGIYEQYF; DNA: TGTGCCAGCCAACCCCGTGCGGGGACAGGGGGTATCTACGAGCAGTACTTC
size: once; J: TRBJ1-2; D: TRBD1; length: 18; V: TRBV18; CDR3: CASSRPTGVLPVNYGYTF; DNA: TGTGCCAGCTCACGACCTACAGGGGTCCTACCCGTTAACTATGGCTACACCTTC
size: .; J: TRBJ1-1; D: TRBD1; length: 14; V: TRBV5-1; CDR3: CASSLGQGWTEAFF; DNA: TGCGCCAGCAGCTTGGGACAGGGGTGGACTGAAGCTTTCTTT
size: .; J: TRBJ1-1; D: .; length: 16; V: TRBV5-4; CDR3: CASSLGLGASNTEAFF; DNA: TGTGCCAGCAGCTTGGGGCTGGGGGCTTCGAACACTGAAGCTTTCTTT
size: .; J: TRBJ2-1; D: .; length: 16; V: TRBV9; CDR3: CASSFVGGPSYNEQFF; DNA: TGTGCCAGCAGCTTCGTAGGAGGGCCCTCCTACAATGAGCAGTTCTTC
size: .; J: TRBJ2-1; D: TRBD2; length: 16; V: TRBV19; CDR3: CASSARSGEGINEQFF; DNA: TGTGCCAGTAGTGCCCGTAGCGGGGAAGGGATTAATGAGCAGTTCTTC
size: .; J: TRBJ2-5; D: .; length: 15; V: TRBV19; CDR3: CASSIYAGGGETQYF; DNA: TGTGCCAGTAGTATATATGCAGGGGGAGGTGAGACCCAGTACTTC